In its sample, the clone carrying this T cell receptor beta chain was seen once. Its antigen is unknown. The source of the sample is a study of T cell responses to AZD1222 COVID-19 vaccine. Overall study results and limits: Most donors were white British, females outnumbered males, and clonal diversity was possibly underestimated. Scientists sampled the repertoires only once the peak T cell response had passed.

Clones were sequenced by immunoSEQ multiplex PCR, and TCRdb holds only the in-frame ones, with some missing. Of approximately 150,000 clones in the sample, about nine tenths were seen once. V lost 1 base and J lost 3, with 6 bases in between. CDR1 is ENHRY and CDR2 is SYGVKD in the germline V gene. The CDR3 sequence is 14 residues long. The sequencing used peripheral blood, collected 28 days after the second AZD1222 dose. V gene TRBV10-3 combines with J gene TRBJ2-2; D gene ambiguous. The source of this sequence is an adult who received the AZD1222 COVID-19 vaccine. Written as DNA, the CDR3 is TGTGCCATCAGTGAGTTGACGGACACCGGGGAGCTGTTTTTT. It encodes CAISELTDTGELFF.